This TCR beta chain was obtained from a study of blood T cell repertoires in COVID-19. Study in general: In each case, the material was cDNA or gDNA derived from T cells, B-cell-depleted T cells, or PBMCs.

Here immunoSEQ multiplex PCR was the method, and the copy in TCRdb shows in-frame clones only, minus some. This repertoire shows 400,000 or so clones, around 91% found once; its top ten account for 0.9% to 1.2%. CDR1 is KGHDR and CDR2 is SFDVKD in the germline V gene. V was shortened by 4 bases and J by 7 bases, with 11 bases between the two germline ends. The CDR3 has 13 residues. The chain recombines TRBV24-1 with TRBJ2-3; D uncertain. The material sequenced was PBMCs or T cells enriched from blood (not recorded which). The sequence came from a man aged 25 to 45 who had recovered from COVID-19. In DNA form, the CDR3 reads TGTGCCACCAGTGAACGGATCAGGCATACGCAGTATTTT. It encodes CATSERIRHTQYF.